This TCR beta chain was identified during a study of beta chain features in type 1 diabetes. Expressed TCRB transcripts got sequenced, as all isolated RNA was reverse transcribed. This table comes from immunoSEQ multiplex PCR, and its TCRdb copy is limited to in-frame clones, with some not included. The sample holds hundreds of thousands of clones, around 15% seen once. CDR3 length: 14 residues. Germline loops: CDR1 SGHRS, CDR2 YFSETQ. The V end was cut by 2 bases, the J end by 4 bases, with 10 bases between. The sample taken for sequencing was naive CD4+ T cells from blood. This sequence was found in a man in his late teens or twenties in good health. This rearrangement joins TRBV5-1 to TRBJ1-3; D is unclear. CDR3 sequence: CASSLEPKGNTIYF. The CDR3 DNA reads as TGCGCCAGCAGCTTAGAACCTAAAGGAAACACCATATATTTT.